The present T cell receptor (beta chain) was sequenced within a study of cytotoxic CD8 clonotypes in ibrutinib-treated CLL. Study-level findings and limits: Clonality rose at ibrutinib response, held steady in sustained remission, and fell toward baseline at progression. With treatment, public clonotypes, which were uncommon, either contracted or remained stable.

This clone was seen more than once but under ten times. Its antigen remains unidentified. TCRdb's table, derived via immunoSEQ multiplex PCR, lists solely in-frame clones and lacks some. The table records 9,500 to 15,000 clones, approximately 59% of them present only once. The CDR3 sequence is 13 residues long. Between the trimmed V and J ends, which lost 3 bases and 3 bases, there was a span of 9 bases. Germline values: CDR1 LNHDA, CDR2 SQIVND (reference sequence). The clonotype was recovered from a human donor with chronic lymphocytic leukemia. This chain joins TRBV19 and TRBJ2-7, with D perhaps TRBD1 (5 bases). The specimen comprised PBMCs, sampled before ibrutinib treatment. CDR3 nucleotide sequence: TGTGCCAGTAGTATGGTTAGGGGCTACGAGCAGTACTTC. Amino acids: CASSMVRGYEQYF. The whole variable domain, remainder taken from reference TRBV19 and TRBJ2-7, is DGGITQSPKYLFRKEGQNVTLSCEQNLNHDAMYWYRQDPGQGLRLIYYSQIVNDFQKGDIAEGYSVSREKKESFPLTVTSAQKNPTAFYLCASSMVRGYEQYFGPGTRLTVT.